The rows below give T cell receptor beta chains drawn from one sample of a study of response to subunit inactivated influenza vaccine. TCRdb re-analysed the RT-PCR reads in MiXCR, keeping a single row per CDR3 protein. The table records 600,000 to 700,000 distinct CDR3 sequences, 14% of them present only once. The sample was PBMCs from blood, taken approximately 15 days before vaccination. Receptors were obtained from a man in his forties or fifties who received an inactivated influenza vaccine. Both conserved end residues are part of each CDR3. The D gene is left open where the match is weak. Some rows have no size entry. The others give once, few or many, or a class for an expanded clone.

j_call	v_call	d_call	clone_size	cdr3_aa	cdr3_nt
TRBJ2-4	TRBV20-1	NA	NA	CSAQGGATKNIQYF	TGCAGTGCCCAGGGGGGGGCGACCAAAAACATTCAGTACTTC
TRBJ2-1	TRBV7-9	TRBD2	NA	CASSIAGLNEQFF	TGTGCCAGCAGTATAGCGGGACTCAATGAGCAGTTCTTC
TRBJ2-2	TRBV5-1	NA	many	CASSLVPGHLGRTGELFF	TGCGCCAGCAGCTTGGTTCCCGGACACCTGGGAAGGACCGGGGAGCTGTTTTTT
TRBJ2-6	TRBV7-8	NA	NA	CASSLGGQVTVSGANVLTF	TGTGCCAGCAGCTTAGGTGGGCAGGTGACTGTCTCTGGGGCCAACGTCCTGACTTTC
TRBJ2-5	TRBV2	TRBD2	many	CASSDAGGPETQYF	TGTGCCAGCAGTGATGCGGGGGGGCCGGAGACCCAGTACTTC
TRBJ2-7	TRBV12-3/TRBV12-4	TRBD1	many	CASRLGQGYSYEQYF	TGTGCCAGCAGACTGGGACAGGGGTACTCCTACGAGCAGTACTTC
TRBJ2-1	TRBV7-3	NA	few	CASSRGGTNTYNEQFF	TGTGCCAGCAGCCGAGGGGGGACTAATACCTACAATGAGCAGTTCTTC
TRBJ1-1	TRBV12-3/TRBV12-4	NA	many	CASSRAQNTEAFF	TGTGCCAGCAGCCGCGCCCAGAACACTGAAGCTTTCTTT
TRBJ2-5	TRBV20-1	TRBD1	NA	CSAIPRGQEETQYF	TGCAGTGCTATACCCCGGGGACAGGAAGAGACCCAGTACTTC
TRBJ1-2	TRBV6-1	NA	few	CASSQPRTMGYTF	TGTGCCAGCAGTCAACCCCGGACAATGGGCTACACCTTC
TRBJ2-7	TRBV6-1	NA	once	CASSLHPSVSYEQYF	TGTGCCAGCAGCCTACACCCGTCCGTCTCCTACGAGCAGTACTTC
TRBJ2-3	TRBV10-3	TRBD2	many	CAINRSGGRTDTQYF	TGTGCCATCAACCGTAGCGGGGGCCGCACAGATACGCAGTATTTT
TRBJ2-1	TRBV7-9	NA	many	CASSLTHEQFF	TGTGCCAGCAGCTTAACCCATGAGCAGTTCTTC
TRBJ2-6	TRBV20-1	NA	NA	CSARVGGSGANVLTF	TGCAGTGCTAGAGTGGGTGGGTCTGGGGCCAACGTCCTGACTTTC
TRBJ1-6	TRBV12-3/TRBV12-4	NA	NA	CASSSGTGHNSPLHF	TGTGCCAGCAGTTCCGGGACCGGGCATAATTCACCCCTCCACTTT
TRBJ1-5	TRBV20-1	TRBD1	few	CSARTGAPQHF	TGCAGTGCTCGGACAGGGGCGCCCCAGCATTTT
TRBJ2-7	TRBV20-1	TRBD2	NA	CSAPHSASGSYEQYF	TGCAGTGCTCCCCACAGCGCTAGCGGGAGCTACGAGCAGTACTTC